This TCR beta chain derives from a study of T cell repertoires in cytomegalovirus infection. Study-wide background: Public signatures in TCR beta pointed to CMV infection and matching HLA type.

In regard to this clonotype: Its cognate antigen is unknown.

TCRdb fed the reads into MiXCR, producing one record per CDR3 protein. The table includes roughly 180,000 distinct CDR3 sequences, roughly 20% detected once. The CDR3 consists of 15 residues. CDR1 and CDR2 (germline): SGHTA, FQGNSA. The junction had 7 bases not matched to a gene; V was cut back by 5 bases and J by 2 bases. The source material was CD8+ T cells from cultured PBMCs, sampled from culture after CMV antigen stimulation. The gene calls are TRBV7-2 and TRBJ2-3, with TRBD1 identical over 7 bases. The receptor was isolated from a human donor in good health (CMV status not recorded). Some clones in this sample may be carry-over from other donors' samples. In nucleotides, the CDR3 is TGTGCCAGCAGCCTCCTTGACAGGGTCACAGATACGCAGTATTTT. This gives the protein CASSLLDRVTDTQYF.